This T cell receptor beta chain stems from a study of blood T cell repertoires in COVID-19. Study-level information: Donors in the United States, Italy and Spain gave samples during acute or convalescent COVID-19. T cells, B-cell-depleted T cells, or PBMCs supplied cDNA or gDNA.

Profiling relied on immunoSEQ multiplex PCR, and the TCRdb table lists in-frame clones only, not all of them. Of some 200,000 clones listed, roughly 90% are singletons. Trimming stripped 4 bases from V and 4 bases from J, with 8 bases between. Germline V gene data show CDR1 as GTSNPN and CDR2 as SVGIG (reference sequence). This CDR3 spans 12 amino acids. The V and J genes are TRBV30 and TRBJ1-5; D ambiguous. The TCR sequence derives from a woman aged 18-30 years who had recovered from COVID-19. Input material: PBMCs or T cells enriched from blood (not recorded which). This CDR3 is CAWNQFNQPQHF. The CDR3 nucleotides read TGTGCCTGGAACCAGTTTAATCAGCCCCAGCATTTT.